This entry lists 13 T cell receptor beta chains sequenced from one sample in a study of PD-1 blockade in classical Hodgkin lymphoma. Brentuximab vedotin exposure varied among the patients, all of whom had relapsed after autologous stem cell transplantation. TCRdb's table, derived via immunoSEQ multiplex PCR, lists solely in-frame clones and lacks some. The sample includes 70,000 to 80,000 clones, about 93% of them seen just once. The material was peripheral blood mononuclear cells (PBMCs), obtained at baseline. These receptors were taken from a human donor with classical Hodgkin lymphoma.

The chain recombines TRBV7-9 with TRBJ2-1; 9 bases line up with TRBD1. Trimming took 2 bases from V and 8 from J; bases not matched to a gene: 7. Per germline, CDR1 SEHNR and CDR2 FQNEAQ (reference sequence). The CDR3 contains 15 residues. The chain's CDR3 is CASSLQGQGWHEQFF. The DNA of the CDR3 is TGTGCCAGCAGCTTACAGGGACAGGGTTGGCATGAGCAGTTCTTC.

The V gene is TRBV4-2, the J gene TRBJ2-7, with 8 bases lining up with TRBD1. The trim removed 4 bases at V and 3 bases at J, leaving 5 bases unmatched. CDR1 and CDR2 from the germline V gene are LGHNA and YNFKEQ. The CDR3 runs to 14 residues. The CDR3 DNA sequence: TGTGCCAGCAGCCCCTGGACAGGGAACTACGAGCAGTACTTC. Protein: CASSPWTGNYEQYF.

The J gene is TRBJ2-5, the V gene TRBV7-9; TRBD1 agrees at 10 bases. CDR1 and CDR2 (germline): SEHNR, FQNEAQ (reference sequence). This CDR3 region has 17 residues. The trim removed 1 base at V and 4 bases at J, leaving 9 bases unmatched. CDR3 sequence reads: CASSLETWDRGLETQYF. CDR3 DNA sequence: TGTGCCAGCAGCTTAGAAACTTGGGACAGGGGCTTAGAGACCCAGTACTTC.

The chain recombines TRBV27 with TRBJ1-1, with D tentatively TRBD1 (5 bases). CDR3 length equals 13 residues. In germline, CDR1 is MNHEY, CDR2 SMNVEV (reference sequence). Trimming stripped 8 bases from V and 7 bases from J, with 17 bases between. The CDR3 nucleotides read TGTGCCAGCGGAAAGTTGGGGGGAGGTGAAGCTTTCTTT. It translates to CASGKLGGGEAFF.

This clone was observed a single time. CDR3 nucleotide sequence: TGTGCAAGTCGCTCCCTAACTCATAGCGGGGGGAAGTTCTTC. Translating it yields CASRSLTHSGGKFF. This chain connects TRBV12-2 to TRBJ2-1; TRBD2 is the table's D call and was not checked against the DNA. TRBV12-2 is reported as a pseudogene. The CDR3 is made up of 14 amino acids.

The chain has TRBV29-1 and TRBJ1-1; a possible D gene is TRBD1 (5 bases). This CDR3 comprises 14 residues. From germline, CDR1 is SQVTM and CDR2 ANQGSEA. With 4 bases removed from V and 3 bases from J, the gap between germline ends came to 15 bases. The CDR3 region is CSVAPGGVDTEAFF. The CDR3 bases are TGCAGCGTTGCGCCGGGGGGGGTGGACACTGAAGCTTTCTTT.

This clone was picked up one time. The CDR3 is CASSEFGLGEQFF. The CDR3 DNA reads as TGTGCCAGCAGTGAATTCGGACTCGGTGAGCAGTTCTTC. The V gene is TRBV25-1, the J gene TRBJ2-1; tentatively, D is TRBD2 (5 bases). From germline, CDR1 is MGHDK and CDR2 SYGVNS. V was shortened by 1 base and J by 9 bases, with 10 bases between the two germline ends. CDR3 length: 13 residues.

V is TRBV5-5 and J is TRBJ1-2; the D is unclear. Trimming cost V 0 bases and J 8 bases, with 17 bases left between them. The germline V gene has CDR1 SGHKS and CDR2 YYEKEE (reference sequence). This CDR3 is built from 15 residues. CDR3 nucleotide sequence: TGTGCCAGCAGCTTGGAGTCCCCCCGGACTATGGGCTACACCTTC. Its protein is CASSLESPRTMGYTF.

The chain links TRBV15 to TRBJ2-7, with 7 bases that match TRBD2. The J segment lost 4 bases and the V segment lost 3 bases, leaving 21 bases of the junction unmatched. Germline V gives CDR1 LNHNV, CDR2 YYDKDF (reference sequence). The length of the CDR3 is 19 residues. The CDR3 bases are TGTGCCACCAGCAGGTCGACGGGAGGACCGCAATTCGTCCCGTACGAGCAGTACTTC. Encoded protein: CATSRSTGGPQFVPYEQYF.

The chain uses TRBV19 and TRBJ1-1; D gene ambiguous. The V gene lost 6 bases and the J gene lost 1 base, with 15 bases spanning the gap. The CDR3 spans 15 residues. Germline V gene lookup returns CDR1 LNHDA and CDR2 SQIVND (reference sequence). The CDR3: CASRPEQHWNTEAFF. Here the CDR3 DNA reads TGTGCCAGTAGACCCGAGCAACATTGGAACACTGAAGCTTTCTTT.

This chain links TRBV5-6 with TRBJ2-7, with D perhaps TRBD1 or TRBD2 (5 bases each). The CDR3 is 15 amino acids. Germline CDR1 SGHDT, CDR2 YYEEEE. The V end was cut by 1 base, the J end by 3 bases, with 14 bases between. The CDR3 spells CASSLKPGPFYEQYF. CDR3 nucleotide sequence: TGTGCCAGCAGCTTGAAGCCGGGACCATTCTACGAGCAGTACTTC.

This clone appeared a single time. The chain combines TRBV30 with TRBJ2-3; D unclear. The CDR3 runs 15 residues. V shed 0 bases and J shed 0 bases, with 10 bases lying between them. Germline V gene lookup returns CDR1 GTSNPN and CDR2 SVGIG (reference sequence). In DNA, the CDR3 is TGTGCCTGGAGTGTAGGTGCTGCTAGCACAGATACGCAGTATTTT. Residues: CAWSVGAASTDTQYF.

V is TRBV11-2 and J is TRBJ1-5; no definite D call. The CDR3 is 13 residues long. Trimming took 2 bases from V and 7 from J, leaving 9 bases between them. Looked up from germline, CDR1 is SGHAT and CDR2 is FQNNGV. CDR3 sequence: CASSLSVGQPQHF. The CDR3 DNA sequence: TGTGCCAGCAGCTTATCAGTCGGACAGCCCCAGCATTTT.